Listed below are T cell receptor beta chains from one sample, sequenced in a study of cytomegalovirus exposure and HLA in healthy donors. TCRdb keeps only in-frame clones here, not all; method: immunoSEQ multiplex PCR. The data show 130,000 to 150,000 clones, about 86% seen once. Sequenced: PBMCs. These receptors all come from a young man in good health and CMV-seronegative. Both conserved end residues are part of each CDR3. The D gene is left open where the match is weak. Clone size is stated in some rows and not others, as once, few, many or a class when expanded.

CDR3nt: TGTGCCAGCAGCCAGGTCACAGATACGCAGTATTTT
CDR3aa: CASSQVTDTQYF
j_gene: TRBJ2-3
d_gene: NA
v_gene: TRBV6-6
abundance: NA

CDR3nt: TGTGCCTGGAGTGTACCGGGGATGTACGAGCAGTACTTC
CDR3aa: CAWSVPGMYEQYF
j_gene: TRBJ2-7
d_gene: NA
v_gene: TRBV30
abundance: NA

CDR3nt: TGTGCCAGCACCCTCACTAGCGGGAGAGGCTCGCGAGAGAATGAGCAGTTCTTC
CDR3aa: CASTLTSGRGSRENEQFF
j_gene: TRBJ2-1
d_gene: TRBD2
v_gene: TRBV2
abundance: few

CDR3nt: TGTGCCAGCAGCCAAGCTCTAGCGGGGGCCGGAGATACGCAGTATTTT
CDR3aa: CASSQALAGAGDTQYF
j_gene: TRBJ2-3
d_gene: TRBD2
v_gene: TRBV4-2
abundance: NA

CDR3nt: TGTGCCAGCAGCCTGCATATCATCAATCCGGGTGACACCGGGGAGCTGTTTTTT
CDR3aa: CASSLHIINPGDTGELFF
j_gene: TRBJ2-2
d_gene: NA
v_gene: TRBV7-6
abundance: NA

CDR3nt: TGTGCCAGCAATCGACAGGGGCCATACACCGGGGAGCTGTTTTTT
CDR3aa: CASNRQGPYTGELFF
j_gene: TRBJ2-2
d_gene: TRBD1
v_gene: TRBV2
abundance: NA

CDR3nt: TGTGCCAGCTCACCGGTCCCCATTGGTGGCCGGGAGCTGTTTTTT
CDR3aa: CASSPVPIGGRELFF
j_gene: TRBJ2-2
d_gene: NA
v_gene: TRBV18
abundance: few

CDR3nt: TGTGCCAGCAGCGTAGAGTTTAGCGGGGGTGGCACAGATACGCAGTATTTT
CDR3aa: CASSVEFSGGGTDTQYF
j_gene: TRBJ2-3
d_gene: TRBD2
v_gene: TRBV9
abundance: NA

CDR3nt: TGTGCCAGCAGCCAAGAACAGGGCCCCCACTACGAGCAGTACTTC
CDR3aa: CASSQEQGPHYEQYF
j_gene: TRBJ2-7
d_gene: NA
v_gene: TRBV14
abundance: NA

CDR3nt: TGCGCCAGCAGGCGCGGGACAGGGGGCAGGGCGGAGCAGTTCTTC
CDR3aa: CASRRGTGGRAEQFF
j_gene: TRBJ2-1
d_gene: TRBD1
v_gene: TRBV5-1
abundance: NA

CDR3nt: TGTGCCAGTAGTATAACGGCGGGCTCTAATGAAAAACTGTTTTTT
CDR3aa: CASSITAGSNEKLFF
j_gene: TRBJ1-4
d_gene: NA
v_gene: TRBV19
abundance: NA

CDR3nt: TGTGCCAGCAGCTTAAATCCCCAGGGATACAATGAGCAGTTCTTC
CDR3aa: CASSLNPQGYNEQFF
j_gene: TRBJ2-1
d_gene: NA
v_gene: TRBV7-2
abundance: NA

CDR3nt: TGTGCCATCAGTGATGAAGGGGTTGGGCGGGGGAAACACACAGATACGCAGTATTTT
CDR3aa: CAISDEGVGRGKHTDTQYF
j_gene: TRBJ2-3
d_gene: TRBD2
v_gene: TRBV10-3
abundance: few

CDR3nt: TGTGCCAGCAGCTTCATCCCGAGCTCTGGAAACACCATATATTTT
CDR3aa: CASSFIPSSGNTIYF
j_gene: TRBJ1-3
d_gene: NA
v_gene: TRBV7-9
abundance: NA

CDR3nt: TGTGCCAGCAGCTTGGGGCCAGGGGGTGGGTACGAGCAGTACTTC
CDR3aa: CASSLGPGGGYEQYF
j_gene: TRBJ2-7
d_gene: TRBD1
v_gene: TRBV5-4
abundance: NA

CDR3nt: TGTGCCAGCAGTTTATCGCTGGCGGGGCACCAAGAGACCCAGTACTTC
CDR3aa: CASSLSLAGHQETQYF
j_gene: TRBJ2-5
d_gene: NA
v_gene: TRBV27
abundance: NA

CDR3nt: TGTGCCAGCAGTGAAAGTGGGACAGGGAAGGCTGAGCAGTTCTTC
CDR3aa: CASSESGTGKAEQFF
j_gene: TRBJ2-1
d_gene: TRBD1
v_gene: TRBV6-1
abundance: NA

CDR3nt: TGTGCCAGCAGCTTAGGTGAGACAGGGGATTCACCCCTCCACTTT
CDR3aa: CASSLGETGDSPLHF
j_gene: TRBJ1-6
d_gene: TRBD1
v_gene: TRBV7-9
abundance: NA

CDR3nt: TGTGCCAGCAGTGGGGCCGGCACAGATACGCAGTATTTT
CDR3aa: CASSGAGTDTQYF
j_gene: TRBJ2-3
d_gene: NA
v_gene: TRBV6-4
abundance: NA

CDR3nt: TGCGCCAGCAGCTTGGGGCCTGACAACTCCTACGAGCAGTACTTC
CDR3aa: CASSLGPDNSYEQYF
j_gene: TRBJ2-7
d_gene: NA
v_gene: TRBV5-1
abundance: NA

CDR3nt: TGCGCCAGCAGTTCATTAGGGGGCGCAGACTATGGCTACACCTTC
CDR3aa: CASSSLGGADYGYTF
j_gene: TRBJ1-2
d_gene: TRBD1
v_gene: TRBV5-1
abundance: NA

CDR3nt: TGCGCCACCTTGGGACAGGGGGTCCCTAACTATGGCTACACCTTC
CDR3aa: CATLGQGVPNYGYTF
j_gene: TRBJ1-2
d_gene: TRBD1
v_gene: TRBV10-2
abundance: NA

CDR3nt: TGTGCCAGCAGCTTAGCGCCAGCGGGGCTGTACAATGAGCAGTTCTTC
CDR3aa: CASSLAPAGLYNEQFF
j_gene: TRBJ2-1
d_gene: TRBD2
v_gene: TRBV7-2
abundance: NA

CDR3nt: TGTGCCAGCAGCTCACTTCGACAGAGCACAGATACGCAGTATTTT
CDR3aa: CASSSLRQSTDTQYF
j_gene: TRBJ2-3
d_gene: NA
v_gene: TRBV5-6
abundance: NA

CDR3nt: TGCGCCAGCAGCCAAGATTTTCTTCCCCCATGGGACAGGGGGCAGTACTACGAGCAGTACTTC
CDR3aa: CASSQDFLPPWDRGQYYEQYF
j_gene: TRBJ2-7
d_gene: TRBD1
v_gene: TRBV4-1
abundance: NA

CDR3nt: TGTGCCAGCAGCTCGAGCGGGACGAACACCGGGGAGCTGTTTTTT
CDR3aa: CASSSSGTNTGELFF
j_gene: TRBJ2-2
d_gene: TRBD2
v_gene: TRBV11-2
abundance: NA

CDR3nt: TGTGCCAGCAAACAGGGCAGGGGCGCTGAAGCTTTCTTT
CDR3aa: CASKQGRGAEAFF
j_gene: TRBJ1-1
d_gene: NA
v_gene: TRBV6-5
abundance: NA

CDR3nt: TGTGCCAGCAGTTACTCGACAGGGGGGGGGTATTTT
CDR3aa: CASSYSTGGGYF
j_gene: TRBJ2-3
d_gene: TRBD1
v_gene: TRBV6-6
abundance: NA

CDR3nt: TGTGCCAGCAGATCGGACAGGGCAGAAGCTTTCTTT
CDR3aa: CASRSDRAEAFF
j_gene: TRBJ1-1
d_gene: TRBD1
v_gene: TRBV2
abundance: NA

CDR3nt: TGTGCCAGCAGACCCAGCTCTGGAAACACCATATATTTT
CDR3aa: CASRPSSGNTIYF
j_gene: TRBJ1-3
d_gene: NA
v_gene: TRBV6-5
abundance: NA

CDR3nt: TGTGCCAGCTCACCCAGGTTTTCAGGGGGCTACAATGAGCAGTTCTTC
CDR3aa: CASSPRFSGGYNEQFF
j_gene: TRBJ2-1
d_gene: TRBD1
v_gene: TRBV18
abundance: NA

CDR3nt: TGTGCCAGCTCACCAAGGGGGCCCCACTACAATGAGCAGTTCTTC
CDR3aa: CASSPRGPHYNEQFF
j_gene: TRBJ2-1
d_gene: TRBD1
v_gene: TRBV18
abundance: NA

CDR3nt: TGCGCCAGCAGCCAAGATGGGGGGTACGAGCAGTACTTC
CDR3aa: CASSQDGGYEQYF
j_gene: TRBJ2-7
d_gene: NA
v_gene: TRBV4-1
abundance: NA

CDR3nt: TGTGCCAGCAGCCGAGCGGGGAGCTCCTACAATGAGCAGTTCTTC
CDR3aa: CASSRAGSSYNEQFF
j_gene: TRBJ2-1
d_gene: TRBD2
v_gene: TRBV27
abundance: NA

CDR3nt: TGTGCCATCAGCATAGGGGGACACATGGGGGCCGGGGAGCTGTTTTTT
CDR3aa: CAISIGGHMGAGELFF
j_gene: TRBJ2-2
d_gene: NA
v_gene: TRBV10-3
abundance: NA

CDR3nt: TGTGCCAGCAGCTTGTCCCTCCCGAGACAGGGGACAGATACGCAGTATTTT
CDR3aa: CASSLSLPRQGTDTQYF
j_gene: TRBJ2-3
d_gene: TRBD1
v_gene: TRBV11-2
abundance: NA

CDR3nt: TGTGCCAGCAGCAACCCGGACAGGGGCACTGAAGCTTTCTTT
CDR3aa: CASSNPDRGTEAFF
j_gene: TRBJ1-1
d_gene: TRBD1
v_gene: TRBV2
abundance: few

CDR3nt: TGTGCCAGCACTCTAGCGGGAGCTCACTACGAGCAGTACTTC
CDR3aa: CASTLAGAHYEQYF
j_gene: TRBJ2-7
d_gene: TRBD2
v_gene: TRBV28
abundance: NA

CDR3nt: TGTGCCAGCAGCTTACAGGTGGCCGGGGAGCTGTTTTTT
CDR3aa: CASSLQVAGELFF
j_gene: TRBJ2-2
d_gene: NA
v_gene: TRBV5-4
abundance: NA

CDR3nt: TGTGCCAGCAGCACCCCTAGGGGGGGTAATGGCTACACCTTC
CDR3aa: CASSTPRGGNGYTF
j_gene: TRBJ1-2
d_gene: NA
v_gene: TRBV11-2
abundance: NA

CDR3nt: TGTGCCAGCAGCCAACGTGGGGAGGGGACTGAAGCTTTCTTT
CDR3aa: CASSQRGEGTEAFF
j_gene: TRBJ1-1
d_gene: NA
v_gene: TRBV16
abundance: NA

CDR3nt: TGCAGCGTCGGGGTTGGGGGCACCGGCCTTGGAAACACCATATATTTT
CDR3aa: CSVGVGGTGLGNTIYF
j_gene: TRBJ1-3
d_gene: NA
v_gene: TRBV29-1
abundance: NA

CDR3nt: TGTGCCAGCAGCTTAGCGACGGAGCAGCCCCAGCATTTT
CDR3aa: CASSLATEQPQHF
j_gene: TRBJ1-5
d_gene: NA
v_gene: TRBV7-2
abundance: NA

CDR3nt: TGCGCCAGCACCCAAGAAGATGGTAGGGGCTGGGGCTACACCTTC
CDR3aa: CASTQEDGRGWGYTF
j_gene: TRBJ1-2
d_gene: NA
v_gene: TRBV4-3
abundance: NA

CDR3nt: TGCGCCAGCAGCACCCTAGCGGGAATTGCCGGGGAGCTGTTTTTT
CDR3aa: CASSTLAGIAGELFF
j_gene: TRBJ2-2
d_gene: TRBD2
v_gene: TRBV5-1
abundance: NA

CDR3nt: TGTGCCAGCAGCATGCCCGGGATAAACACCGGGGAGCTGTTTTTT
CDR3aa: CASSMPGINTGELFF
j_gene: TRBJ2-2
d_gene: NA
v_gene: TRBV7-6
abundance: NA